A single T cell receptor beta chain is shown here with its context. Reverse transcribing all isolated RNA meant expressed TCRB transcripts were sequenced. Clones were sequenced by immunoSEQ multiplex PCR, and TCRdb holds only the in-frame ones, with some missing. Here the sample spans hundreds of thousands of clones, under 8.5% being singletons. The sample comes from a study of beta chain features in type 1 diabetes. The CDR3 covers 13 residues. Germline loops: CDR1 SGHDN, CDR2 FVKESK. The ends were cut back, 0 bases at V and 3 bases at J, with 5 bases in the middle. V is TRBV14 and J is TRBJ1-2; no firm D call. Sequencing was done on a sample of central memory CD4+ T cells from blood. This sequence originates from a woman under 30 in good health. The CDR3 nucleotides read TGTGCCAGCAGCCAAGACTACTACTATGGCTACACCTTC. Amino acid sequence: CASSQDYYYGYTF.